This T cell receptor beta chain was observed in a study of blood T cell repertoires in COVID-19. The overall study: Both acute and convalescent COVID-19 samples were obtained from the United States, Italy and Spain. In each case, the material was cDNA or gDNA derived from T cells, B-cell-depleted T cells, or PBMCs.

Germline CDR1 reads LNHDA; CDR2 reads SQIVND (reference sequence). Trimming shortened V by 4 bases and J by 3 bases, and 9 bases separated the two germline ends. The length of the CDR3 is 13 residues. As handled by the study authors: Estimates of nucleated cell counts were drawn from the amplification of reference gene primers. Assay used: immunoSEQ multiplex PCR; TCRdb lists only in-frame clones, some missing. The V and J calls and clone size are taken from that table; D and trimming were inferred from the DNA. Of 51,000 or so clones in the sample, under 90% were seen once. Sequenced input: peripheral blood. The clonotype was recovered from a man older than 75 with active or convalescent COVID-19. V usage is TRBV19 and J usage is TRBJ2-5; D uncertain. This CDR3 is CASSTEQKETQYF. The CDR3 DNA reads TGTGCCAGTAGTACCGAACAGAAAGAGACCCAGTACTTC.